This T cell receptor (beta chain) was documented in a study of beta chain features in type 1 diabetes. Study information: Analysis included around 99,000,000 sorted cells drawn from all samples.

The whole isolated RNA underwent reverse transcription, so sequencing captured expressed TCRB transcripts. Generated by immunoSEQ multiplex PCR, the TCRdb table keeps only in-frame clones and is missing some. Of 900,000 or so clones listed, 15% to 20% are singletons. Germline trimming cut 2 bases from V and 9 bases from J; bases unmatched to any gene: 6. The CDR3 runs 13 residues. Germline V lookup: CDR1 SGHNT, CDR2 YYREEE (reference sequence). In regard to this clone: As yet, its antigen is unknown.

General study results and limits: The naive, central memory and Treg TCRB repertoires looked more alike in patients than they did in healthy donors. Among patients with Type 1 diabetes, TCRB CDR3s were moderately but significantly shorter in every one of the four CD4+ subsets. A definitive answer on HLA type influencing TCRB rearrangement was not reached here.

The chain combines TRBV5-4 with TRBJ1-1; TRBD1 matches 8 bases. This TCR was sampled from a woman aged 18-30 years in good health. The sequencing input was naive CD4+ T cells from blood. The CDR3 is CASSLNGQGQAFF. CDR3 nucleotides: TGTGCCAGCAGCTTAAACGGACAGGGACAAGCTTTCTTT. Together with reference TRBV5-4 and TRBJ1-1, the CDR3 gives the full variable domain: ETGVTQSPTHLIKTRGQQVTLRCSSQSGHNTVSWYQQALGQGPQFIFQYYREEENGRGNFPPRFSGLQFPNYSSELNVNALELDDSALYLCASSLNGQGQAFFGQGTRLTVV.